Each of the 22 T cell receptor beta chains below was sequenced from the same sample in a study of HIV-infected children after antiretroviral therapy interruption. The treatment is: PENTA 11 planned treatment interruption arm or continuous ART arm. RNA-based 3' RACE libraries used unique molecular identifiers. TCRdb recomputed calls from the 3' RACE reads with MiXCR, one row per CDR3 protein. The sample has about 89,000 distinct CDR3 sequences, around 6.9% seen once; the top ten hold roughly 1.1%. The source was CD45RA+ CD4+ T cells from PBMCs, pooled from several time points, collected from a donor given antiretroviral therapy, either interrupted or continuous. Described subset: naive CD4+ CD45RA+ CD45RO- T cells. These receptor sequences come from a pool of human donors with HIV.

At least ten counts were recorded for this clonotype. The chain combines TRBV7-8 with TRBJ1-1; D unclear. Germline V gene sequence: CDR1 SGHVS, CDR2 FQNEAQ. Deletions cut 2 bases from V and 5 bases from J, with 9 bases between. CDR3 length equals 13 residues. The CDR3 reads CASSLLQATEAFF. The CDR3, as DNA: TGTGCCAGCAGCTTATTGCAGGCGACTGAAGCTTTCTTT.

There are many counts of this clonotype. The chain joins TRBV6-1 to TRBJ1-2; possible D gene TRBD1, 5 bases. The germline V and J ends were trimmed by 8 bases and 6 bases, with 28 bases remaining between them. Germline lookup yields CDR1 MNHNS and CDR2 SASEGT. The CDR3 length is 17 residues. The DNA of the CDR3 is TGTGCCAGCCTCGAACTCAAGAGGGCAGGGAGAAGGGATGGCTACACCTTC. Amino acid sequence: CASLELKRAGRRDGYTF.

This clonotype was counted ten times or more. This chain links TRBV30 with TRBJ1-1, with 11 positions matching TRBD1. The CDR3 is 14 amino acids. Per the germline V gene, CDR1 is GTSNPN and CDR2 is SVGIG (reference sequence). Trimming cost V 8 bases and J 3 bases; bases outside gene matches: 8. The CDR3 coding sequence is TGTGCCCGAGGACAGGGGGCTGGGGACACTGAAGCTTTCTTT. Amino acid sequence: CARGQGAGDTEAFF.

This clonotype was observed many times. The chain has TRBV12-3 or TRBV12-4 and TRBJ2-7; D is possibly TRBD1 (5 bases). The CDR3 has 13 residues. V shed 6 bases and J shed 0 bases, with 9 bases lying between them. CDR3 sequence reads: CASSRQSSYEQYF. The CDR3 DNA sequence: TGTGCCAGCAGCCGACAGAGCTCCTACGAGCAGTACTTC.

A few counts support this clonotype. The V gene is TRBV6-6, the J gene TRBJ2-2; D is unresolved. The ends were cut back, 7 bases at V and 0 bases at J, with 21 bases in the middle. The CDR3 length is 18 residues. Germline CDR1 reads MNHNY; CDR2 reads SVGAGI (reference sequence). CDR3 sequence (DNA): TGTGCCAGCACACTACCCCCGCCCGGCGTCGCGAACACCGGGGAGCTGTTTTTT. Its protein product is CASTLPPPGVANTGELFF.

This clonotype was detected a few times. V is TRBV10-3 and J is TRBJ2-1, with D tentatively TRBD2 (6 bases). The CDR3 extends over 12 amino acids. The germline V gene has CDR1 ENHRY and CDR2 SYGVKD. Trimming pared 8 bases from V and 9 bases from J, leaving 14 bases between. Written as DNA, the CDR3 is TGTGCCATCGGGCTGGAGGGGAGTGAGCAGTTCTTC. It encodes CAIGLEGSEQFF.

This clonotype has at least ten counts. This chain connects TRBV19 to TRBJ2-1, with 9 bases aligning to TRBD2. The CDR3 has 18 residues. The V gene end was trimmed by 3 bases and the J gene end by 0 bases; junction bases not matched to a gene: 9. Germline loops: CDR1 LNHDA, CDR2 SQIVND (reference sequence). The CDR3 loop reads CASSIGSGGTASYNEQFF. Written as DNA, the CDR3 is TGTGCCAGTAGTATCGGGAGCGGGGGGACCGCCTCCTACAATGAGCAGTTCTTC.

This clonotype came up many times. V is TRBV20-1 and J is TRBJ1-1, with D perhaps matching TRBD1 (5 bases). From germline, CDR1 is DFQATT and CDR2 SNEGSKA (reference sequence). V was pared by 2 bases and J by 2 bases, with 12 bases between. The CDR3 sequence is 14 residues long. For the CDR3, the DNA is TGCAGTGCTAGATCGGGGGTAGTAAACACTGAAGCTTTCTTT. The encoded protein is CSARSGVVNTEAFF.

This clonotype was observed many times. This chain joins TRBV27 and TRBJ1-2; D is uncertain. The CDR3 sequence is 13 residues long. V lost 2 bases, J lost 6 bases, and 10 bases lay in between. The germline gives CDR1 MNHEY, CDR2 SMNVEV (reference sequence). DNA for the CDR3: TGTGCCAGCAGTTTACGAGTTGTGGATGGCTACACCTTC. Its protein product is CASSLRVVDGYTF.

This clonotype was counted at least ten times. This chain links TRBV14 with TRBJ1-2; 7 bases are a match to TRBD1. Trimming cost V 2 bases and J 4 bases; bases outside gene matches: 7. The CDR3 extends over 15 amino acids. The germline gives CDR1 SGHDN, CDR2 FVKESK. The CDR3 bases are TGTGCCAGCAGCCAAAATACAGGGGTAGTCTATGGCTACACCTTC. It codes for CASSQNTGVVYGYTF.

The rearrangement links TRBV12-3 or TRBV12-4 to TRBJ1-3; D may be TRBD1 (5 bases). V lost 9 bases and J 0 bases, leaving 12 bases between the germline ends. The CDR3 totals 14 residues. The CDR3 nucleotides are TGTGCCAGTTGGGGCAGGGACTCTGGAAACACCATATATTTT. Residues: CASWGRDSGNTIYF.

This clonotype occurred a few times. The chain couples TRBV12-3 or TRBV12-4 to TRBJ2-1, with D unresolved. The V gene lost 3 bases and the J gene lost 6 bases, with 9 bases spanning the gap. The CDR3 extends over 13 amino acids. CDR3 bases: TGTGCCAGCAGTTTGTTAGGATCCAATGAGCAGTTCTTC. Protein: CASSLLGSNEQFF.

This clonotype was recorded many times. The rearrangement uses TRBV4-2 and TRBJ1-1; the D gene is possibly TRBD1 (5 bases). The CDR3 totals 18 residues. Germline assignment: CDR1 LGHNA and CDR2 YNFKEQ. The V and J ends lost 4 bases and 10 bases respectively, with 31 bases between them. CDR3 nucleotide sequence: TGTGCCAGCAGCCGAACTGAATTACCCTCTCAGGGTAGGGGCCGAGCTTTCTTT. The encoded protein is CASSRTELPSQGRGRAFF.

The chain carries TRBV15 and TRBJ2-7, with D unresolved. The CDR3 length is 12 residues. Germline V CDR1 and CDR2: LNHNV, YYDKDF (reference sequence). The V gene lost 1 base and the J gene lost 2 bases, with 3 bases spanning the gap. CDR3 residues: CATSRAPYEQYF. DNA of the CDR3: TGTGCCACCAGCAGAGCCCCCTACGAGCAGTACTTC.

This clonotype was detected many times. The chain couples TRBV14 to TRBJ2-7; perhaps TRBD1 as D (6 bases). The germline V gene has CDR1 SGHDN and CDR2 FVKESK. Deletions cut 0 bases from V and 3 bases from J, with 9 bases between. The CDR3 totals 14 residues. The CDR3 protein is CASSQDRGGYEQYF. In DNA, the CDR3 is TGTGCCAGCAGCCAAGATCGAGGGGGCTACGAGCAGTACTTC.

This clonotype was recorded once. A much more abundant neighbour one base away suggests this may be a read error. V usage is TRBV4-1 and J usage is TRBJ1-3; D remains ambiguous. Germline V gene sequence: CDR1 MGHRA, CDR2 YSYEKL. The CDR3 length is 13 residues. V was pared by 0 bases and J by 1 base, with 1 base between. CDR3 loop: CASSQDSGNTIYF. Written as DNA, the CDR3 is TGCGCCAGCAGCCAAGATTCTGGAAACACCATATATTTT.

In its sample, this clonotype was seen a few times. V gene TRBV6-5 combines with J gene TRBJ1-2; D is unresolved. The CDR3 sequence is 13 residues long. Germline CDR1 and CDR2: MNHEY and SVGAGI. The V and J ends lost 6 bases and 8 bases respectively, with 16 bases between them. The CDR3 bases are TGTGCCAGCAGCGTGAATGGAATGTGGGGCTACACCTTC. The encoded protein is CASSVNGMWGYTF.

This clonotype was seen a handful of times. The chain is built from TRBV7-1 and TRBJ2-3; no clear D. TRBV7-1 is noted as an ORF with a role that remains uncertain. V lost 3 bases and J 6 bases, leaving 7 bases between the germline ends. The CDR3 runs to 12 residues. The CDR3 sequence: CASSSGWDTQYF. In DNA, the CDR3 is TGTGCCAGCAGCTCGGGGTGGGATACGCAGTATTTT.

This clonotype occurred many times. V is TRBV15 and J is TRBJ1-2, with no clear D. V was cut by 0 bases and J by 8 bases, with 16 bases left in between. The CDR3 covers 15 residues. Germline values: CDR1 LNHNV, CDR2 YYDKDF (reference sequence). This CDR3 reads CATSRDSPFESGYTF. The CDR3, as DNA: TGTGCCACCAGCAGAGATTCCCCTTTTGAATCCGGCTACACCTTC.

This sequence joins TRBV9 and TRBJ2-6; D perhaps matches TRBD1 (6 bases). Germline assignment: CDR1 SGDLS and CDR2 YYNGEE. V was trimmed by 0 bases and J by 0 bases, leaving 13 bases between them. The CDR3 consists of 18 residues. This CDR3 reads CASSVVTGPYSGANVLTF. The CDR3 nucleotides read TGTGCCAGCAGCGTAGTAACAGGGCCCTACTCTGGGGCCAACGTCCTGACTTTC.

The V gene is TRBV15, the J gene TRBJ2-4; 11 bases line up with TRBD2. The germline CDR1 and CDR2 sequences are LNHNV and YYDKDF (reference sequence). The V gene end was trimmed by 3 bases and the J gene end by 9 bases; junction bases not matched to a gene: 7. CDR3 length: 15 residues. For the CDR3, the DNA is TGTGCCACCAGCAGGGGACTAGCGGCCCAAAGCATTCAGTACTTC. Protein: CATSRGLAAQSIQYF.

This clonotype has a count of ten or more. CDR3 in DNA: TGTGCCAGCAGCTTAGCTTCGAGGGCCCGCGAGCAGTACTTC. Its protein product is CASSLASRAREQYF. This sequence joins TRBV7-2 and TRBJ2-7, with D perhaps TRBD2 (5 bases). V lost 0 bases and J lost 6, with 12 bases in between. This CDR3 is built from 14 residues. Germline lookup yields CDR1 SGHTA and CDR2 FQGNSA.